Presented here are 10 T cell receptor beta chains from one specimen sequenced in a study of CD8 T cells in Susac syndrome. Random-hexamer reverse transcription was applied to roughly 0.45 to 1 ug RNA. TCRdb re-derived calls from the immunoSEQ multiplex PCR reads in MiXCR, one entry per CDR3 protein. The sample lists 100,000 to 150,000 distinct CDR3 sequences; around 85% were seen once. The sequencing input was CD8+ T cells from PBMCs. These receptors originate from a human donor with multiple sclerosis.

A single count supports this clonotype. The V gene is TRBV3-1, the J gene TRBJ2-3, with 10 bases identical to TRBD2. Trimming cost V 0 bases and J 2 bases; bases outside gene matches: 8. The CDR3 is made up of 18 amino acids. The germline CDR1 and CDR2 sequences are LGHDT and YNNKEL (reference sequence). The CDR3 nucleotides read TGTGCCAGCAGCCAAGATTGGCCTAGCGGGGGAACCACAGATACGCAGTATTTT. Protein: CASSQDWPSGGTTDTQYF.

V gene TRBV6-2 or TRBV6-3 combines with J gene TRBJ2-7; D gene unclear. The V gene's germline CDR1 is MNHEY and CDR2 SVGEGT. There are 13 residues in the CDR3. Trimming stripped 6 bases from V and 3 bases from J, with 12 bases between. The CDR3 protein is CASSLAQFYEQYV. In DNA, the CDR3 is TGTGCCAGCAGCCTCGCCCAGTTCTACGAGCAGTACGTC.

The table lists this clonotype with a few counts. The chain is built from TRBV13 and TRBJ2-3, with D possibly TRBD1 on 5 matching bases. The germline V and J ends were trimmed by 5 bases and 1 base, with 19 bases remaining between them. The germline V gene encodes CDR1 PRHDT and CDR2 FYEKMQ (reference sequence). The CDR3 spans 17 residues. CDR3 bases: TGTGCCAGCAGCCTCAACCATGGCAGGGCAGGCACAGATACGCAGTATTTT. The encoded protein is CASSLNHGRAGTDTQYF.

DNA of the CDR3: TGTGCCAGCAGCCCTGGGAGGGGGCGCCCTGAGGTAGATACGCAGTATTTT. As protein: CASSPGRGRPEVDTQYF. The J gene is TRBJ2-3, the V gene TRBV11-2; D possibly matches TRBD1 or TRBD2 (7 bases each). CDR3 size: 17 residues. Germline CDR1 reads SGHAT; CDR2 reads FQNNGV. Trimming shortened V by 5 bases and J by 5 bases, and 23 bases separated the two germline ends. Filled out from reference TRBV11-2 and TRBJ2-3, the complete variable domain reads EAGVAQSPRYKIIEKRQSVAFWCNPISGHATLYWYQQILGQGPKLLIQFQNNGVVDDSQLPKDRFSAERLKGVDSTLKIQPAKLEDSAVYLCASSPGRGRPEVDTQYFGPGTRLTVL.

The gene calls are TRBV7-9 and TRBJ1-3, with D perhaps TRBD1 (6 bases). This CDR3 comprises 15 residues. The V and J ends lost 5 bases and 0 bases respectively, with 11 bases between them. Germline CDR1 is SEHNR and CDR2 is FQNEAQ (reference sequence). The CDR3 DNA reads as TGTGCCAGCAGCCGCGGACAGAGCTCTGGAAACACCATATATTTT. It yields the protein CASSRGQSSGNTIYF.

The sample holds one count of this clonotype. This rearrangement joins TRBV7-8 to TRBJ1-5; D not certain. The germline V gene encodes CDR1 SGHVS and CDR2 FQNEAQ. Trimming pared 5 bases from V and 0 bases from J, leaving 17 bases between. This CDR3 has 17 amino acids. The CDR3 DNA follows: TGTGCCAGCAGCGACGGGCAGTCTTGGCTTAGCAATCAGCCCCAGCATTTT. The encoded protein is CASSDGQSWLSNQPQHF.

As regards this clonotype: A much larger clone differs by one base, so this may be a read error. The rearrangement links TRBV6-5 to TRBJ1-1, with D unclear. The ends were cut back, 0 bases at V and 0 bases at J, with 2 bases in the middle. The germline gives CDR1 MNHEY, CDR2 SVGAGI. The CDR3 runs to 13 residues. DNA for the CDR3: TGTGCCAGCAGTTACTCAGTGAACACTGAAGCTTTCTTT. It encodes CASSYSVNTEAFF.

The chain uses TRBV7-2 and TRBJ2-1; D might be TRBD1 (6 bases). Germline CDR1 is SGHTA and CDR2 is FQGNSA. The CDR3 extends over 14 amino acids. Between the trimmed V and J ends, which lost 2 bases and 9 bases, there was a span of 14 bases. The CDR3 region has the DNA TGTGCCAGCAGCTTATTCTGGGACACCCTTGAGCAGTTCTTC. This codes for CASSLFWDTLEQFF.

V and J are TRBV5-6 and TRBJ1-1; D gene unclear. V dropped 5 bases and J dropped 0 bases, with 20 bases sitting between them. This CDR3 comprises 17 residues. The germline V gene encodes CDR1 SGHDT and CDR2 YYEEEE. The CDR3 DNA reads as TGTGCCAGCAGTTTTGGCCCGCCGGAGACAATGAACACTGAAGCTTTCTTT. This codes for CASSFGPPETMNTEAFF.

The rearrangement joins TRBV6-5 to TRBJ2-1, with 7 bases aligning to TRBD1. This CDR3 has 12 residues. V lost 8 bases and J lost 9; bases outside the gene matches: 7. Germline V gives CDR1 MNHEY, CDR2 SVGAGI. CDR3 region: CASGDRASEQFF. CDR3 DNA sequence: TGTGCCAGCGGAGACAGGGCTAGTGAGCAGTTCTTC.